Below, 24 T cell receptor beta chains from the same sample are listed, as sequenced in a study of cytomegalovirus exposure and HLA in healthy donors. The table came from immunoSEQ multiplex PCR; TCRdb's copy has only in-frame clones and leaves some out. The sample holds over 110,000 clones, around nine tenths seen once. The sequenced sample consisted of PBMCs. The source of these receptors is a man aged 18 to 30 in good health and CMV-seropositive.

The genes are TRBV11-2 and TRBJ2-7; D unclear. V was cut by 3 bases and J by 1 base, with 7 bases left in between. There are 13 residues in the CDR3. CDR1 and CDR2 (germline): SGHAT, FQNNGV. This CDR3 reads CASSFSPSYEQYF. The CDR3 nucleotides read TGTGCCAGCAGCTTTTCCCCTTCCTACGAGCAGTACTTC.

The chain combines TRBV7-9 with TRBJ2-4, with 11 bases lining up with TRBD1. V was clipped by 3 bases and J by 2 bases; unmatched bases: 6. The CDR3 spans 17 residues. From germline, CDR1 is SEHNR and CDR2 FQNEAQ (reference sequence). CDR3 DNA: TGTGCCAGCAGCTTCACCTGGGACAGGGGGACCAAAAACATTCAGTACTTC. Translation: CASSFTWDRGTKNIQYF.

The chain uses TRBV14 and TRBJ1-2; 10 bases match TRBD1. Germline loops: CDR1 SGHDN, CDR2 FVKESK. The CDR3 sequence is 15 residues long. With V trimmed by 3 bases and J by 2 bases, 3 bases remained unmatched. The CDR3 region is CASSHLDRGNYGYTF. The CDR3 nucleotides read TGTGCCAGCAGCCACCTGGACAGGGGGAACTATGGCTACACCTTC.

The V call is TRBV20-1, the J call TRBJ1-1; D not certain. In germline, CDR1 is DFQATT, CDR2 SNEGSKA (reference sequence). V gave up 1 base and J gave up 9 bases, with 9 bases separating them. CDR3 size: 11 residues. CDR3 nucleotide sequence: TGCAGTGCTAGAGTGGGCGCTAAAGCTTTCTTT. It yields the protein CSARVGAKAFF.

This clone has only one observation. The chain recombines TRBV7-3 with TRBJ1-1; no clear D. The CDR3 contains 13 residues. CDR1 and CDR2 from the germline V gene are SGHTA and FQGTGA. Trimming took 3 bases from V and 1 from J, leaving 6 bases between them. CDR3 protein: CASSFQENTEAFF. CDR3 sequence (DNA): TGTGCCAGCAGCTTCCAGGAGAACACTGAAGCTTTCTTT. The full variable domain, its missing parts supplied by reference TRBV7-3 and TRBJ1-1, is GAGVSQTPSNKVTEKGKYVELRCDPISGHTALYWYRQSLGQGPEFLIYFQGTGAADDSGLPNDRFFAVRPEGSVSTLKIQRTERGDSAVYLCASSFQENTEAFFGQGTRLTVV.

The rearrangement joins TRBV6-6 to TRBJ2-2, with D unresolved. Germline CDR1 and CDR2: MNHNY and SVGAGI (reference sequence). V was pared by 3 bases and J by 0 bases, with 8 bases between. This CDR3 region has 15 residues. The DNA for the CDR3 is TGTGCCAGCAGTTATGGTACTACGAACACCGGGGAGCTGTTTTTT. This encodes CASSYGTTNTGELFF.

V and J are TRBV30 and TRBJ1-6; D is unresolved. The CDR3 extends over 11 amino acids. Germline V CDR1 and CDR2: GTSNPN, SVGIG (reference sequence). The V end was cut by 2 bases, the J end by 10 bases, with 6 bases between. CDR3 region: CAWSTVSPLHF. The CDR3, as DNA: TGTGCCTGGAGTACAGTCTCACCCCTCCACTTT.

The chain couples TRBV9 to TRBJ2-3, with TRBD2 matching over 9 bases. The CDR3 runs to 15 residues. Germline lookup yields CDR1 SGDLS and CDR2 YYNGEE. With 4 bases clipped from V and 4 bases from J, the junction kept 7 bases outside the gene matches. The CDR3 is CASSPSGGRADTQYF. The CDR3 nucleotides read TGTGCCAGCAGCCCGAGCGGGGGGAGGGCAGATACGCAGTATTTT.

This sequence joins TRBV18 and TRBJ2-2, with 11 bases fitting TRBD2. CDR1 is KGHSH, CDR2 LQKENI, per germline. The junction had 5 bases not matched to a gene; V was cut back by 4 bases and J by 1 base. CDR3 length equals 17 residues. The CDR3 coding sequence is TGTGCCAGCTCACTCTCGCTAGCGGGAGGGAACACCGGGGAGCTGTTTTTT. As protein: CASSLSLAGGNTGELFF.

CDR3 bases: TGTGCCAGCGAGGGATCAGGGGGACGGACCGGGGAGCTGTTTTTT. Encoded protein: CASEGSGGRTGELFF. The genes are TRBV2 and TRBJ2-2, with 7 nucleotides matching TRBD1. The V segment lost 8 bases and the J segment 5 bases; nucleotides outside the gene matches: 11. The CDR3 is 15 amino acids. CDR1 and CDR2 (germline): SNHLY, FYNNEI.

The chain employs TRBV6-1 and TRBJ2-1; D is perhaps TRBD2 (6 bases). The CDR3 spans 14 residues. Trimming left V 8 bases short and J 4 bases short, with 15 bases between. Germline values: CDR1 MNHNS, CDR2 SASEGT. CDR3 DNA: TGTGCCAGCCCAAGACTAGGAGATTACAATGAGCAGTTCTTC. It encodes CASPRLGDYNEQFF.

This chain connects TRBV5-1 to TRBJ2-5; TRBD2 matches 10 bases. The CDR3 runs to 15 residues. J gave up 3 bases and V 1 base, and 3 bases lay outside the gene matches. CDR1 is SGHRS, CDR2 YFSETQ, per germline. The CDR3 here is CASSLSTSGEETQYF. The CDR3 nucleotides read TGCGCCAGCAGCTTGAGCACTAGCGGGGAAGAGACCCAGTACTTC.

The V and J genes are TRBV27 and TRBJ2-1; 11 nucleotides match TRBD2. Germline V gives CDR1 MNHEY, CDR2 SMNVEV (reference sequence). This CDR3 has 13 residues. The J segment lost 7 bases and the V segment lost 6 bases, leaving 2 bases of the junction unmatched. The CDR3 spells CASRLAGVNEQFF. Here the CDR3 DNA reads TGTGCCAGCAGACTAGCGGGGGTTAATGAGCAGTTCTTC.

V is TRBV18 and J is TRBJ2-7; 8 nucleotides agree with TRBD1. The CDR3 runs 15 residues. V trimming: 3 bases; J trimming: 0 bases; junction bases outside the gene matches: 4. The germline V gene encodes CDR1 KGHSH and CDR2 LQKENI. Written as DNA, the CDR3 is TGTGCCAGCTCACCCGGGACAGGACGCTCCTACGAGCAGTACTTC. This encodes CASSPGTGRSYEQYF. Drawing the rest from reference TRBV18 and TRBJ2-7, the complete variable domain is NAGVMQNPRHLVRRRGQEARLRCSPMKGHSHVYWYRQLPEEGLKFMVYLQKENIIDESGMPKERFSAEFPKEGPSILRIQQVVRGDSAAYFCASSPGTGRSYEQYFGPGTRLTVT.

V and J are TRBV19 and TRBJ1-1; 7 bases match TRBD1. The CDR3 extends over 14 amino acids. Germline V gene sequence: CDR1 LNHDA, CDR2 SQIVND (reference sequence). The V and J ends lost 7 bases and 4 bases, in that order; junction bases with no gene match: 9. The DNA of the CDR3 is TGTGCCAGTACATGGTCACAGGGGCCCACTGAAGCTTTCTTT. This translates into CASTWSQGPTEAFF.

CDR3 DNA: TGTGCCAGCAGTTGGGGACAGGTCGCTAACTATGGCTACACCTTC. The encoded protein is CASSWGQVANYGYTF. V and J are TRBV6-5 and TRBJ1-2, with TRBD1 identical over 8 bases. Germline trimming cut 4 bases from V and 0 bases from J; bases unmatched to any gene: 4. The CDR3 consists of 15 residues. The germline V gene encodes CDR1 MNHEY and CDR2 SVGAGI.

The rearrangement joins TRBV7-9 to TRBJ2-1; the match to TRBD2 covers 7 bases. Germline V gene lookup returns CDR1 SEHNR and CDR2 FQNEAQ (reference sequence). V trimming: 6 bases; J trimming: 3 bases; junction bases outside the gene matches: 14. The CDR3 is made up of 17 amino acids. CDR3 in amino acids: CASRPPRGNAYYNEQFF. The CDR3, as DNA: TGTGCCAGCAGACCCCCGCGGGGGAACGCGTACTACAATGAGCAGTTCTTC.

The chain recombines TRBV5-1 with TRBJ2-1; 7 nucleotides match TRBD2. The CDR3 has 13 residues. Germline lookup yields CDR1 SGHRS and CDR2 YFSETQ. Trimming took 0 bases from V and 10 from J; bases not matched to a gene: 4. CDR3 nucleotides: TGCGCCAGCAGCTTGGGGCCTAGCGGAGAGCAGTTCTTC. It specifies CASSLGPSGEQFF.

V gene TRBV19 combines with J gene TRBJ1-3, with unresolved D. This CDR3 region has 16 residues. CDR1 LNHDA and CDR2 SQIVND come from the germline V gene (reference sequence). Deletions cut 8 bases from V and 0 bases from J, with 17 bases between. CDR3 DNA sequence: TGTGCCAGTCAATCCAGAAGACAAGCCTCTGGAAACACCATATATTTT. Translating gives CASQSRRQASGNTIYF.

The chain combines TRBV2 with TRBJ2-1; 10 nucleotides line up with TRBD1. CDR1 SNHLY and CDR2 FYNNEI come from the germline V gene. The CDR3 totals 14 residues. Trimming took 4 bases from V and 8 from J; bases not matched to a gene: 5. The CDR3: CASSGRQGADEQFF. In DNA, the CDR3 is TGTGCCAGCAGTGGGCGACAGGGGGCAGATGAGCAGTTCTTC.

This rearrangement joins TRBV7-6 to TRBJ2-6; possibly TRBD1 for D (5 bases). V lost 0 bases and J 0 bases, leaving 12 bases between the germline ends. The germline V gene encodes CDR1 SGHVS and CDR2 FNYEAQ. The CDR3 consists of 18 residues. The CDR3: CASSLAPGGASGANVLTF. CDR3 DNA sequence: TGTGCCAGCAGCTTAGCTCCAGGTGGGGCCTCTGGGGCCAACGTCCTGACTTTC.

The genes are TRBV6-1 and TRBJ2-1; maybe TRBD1 (5 bases). The germline gives CDR1 MNHNS, CDR2 SASEGT. The CDR3 is made up of 14 amino acids. The V end lost 9 bases, the J end lost 3 bases, and 15 bases lay between the germline ends. The CDR3 loop is CASGAGDGYNEQFF. Here the CDR3 DNA reads TGTGCCAGTGGGGCTGGAGACGGCTACAATGAGCAGTTCTTC.

This chain joins TRBV7-9 and TRBJ1-1; a possible D gene is TRBD1 (5 bases). The CDR3 runs 13 residues. Germline lookup yields CDR1 SEHNR and CDR2 FQNEAQ (reference sequence). Trimming left V 4 bases short and J 1 base short, with 7 bases between. This chain's CDR3 is CASSSQGNTEAFF. In DNA form, the CDR3 reads TGTGCCAGCAGCTCTCAGGGGAACACTGAAGCTTTCTTT.

In its sample, this clone was seen once. The gene calls are TRBV19 and TRBJ2-2; the match to TRBD1 covers 7 bases. The CDR3 has 15 amino acids. Losses at the gene ends were 4 bases for V and 5 bases for J; bases not matched to a gene: 7. Germline V gives CDR1 LNHDA, CDR2 SQIVND (reference sequence). CDR3 nucleotide sequence: TGTGCCAGTAGTACCAGACAGGGCAGAACCGGGGAGCTGTTTTTT. It yields the protein CASSTRQGRTGELFF.